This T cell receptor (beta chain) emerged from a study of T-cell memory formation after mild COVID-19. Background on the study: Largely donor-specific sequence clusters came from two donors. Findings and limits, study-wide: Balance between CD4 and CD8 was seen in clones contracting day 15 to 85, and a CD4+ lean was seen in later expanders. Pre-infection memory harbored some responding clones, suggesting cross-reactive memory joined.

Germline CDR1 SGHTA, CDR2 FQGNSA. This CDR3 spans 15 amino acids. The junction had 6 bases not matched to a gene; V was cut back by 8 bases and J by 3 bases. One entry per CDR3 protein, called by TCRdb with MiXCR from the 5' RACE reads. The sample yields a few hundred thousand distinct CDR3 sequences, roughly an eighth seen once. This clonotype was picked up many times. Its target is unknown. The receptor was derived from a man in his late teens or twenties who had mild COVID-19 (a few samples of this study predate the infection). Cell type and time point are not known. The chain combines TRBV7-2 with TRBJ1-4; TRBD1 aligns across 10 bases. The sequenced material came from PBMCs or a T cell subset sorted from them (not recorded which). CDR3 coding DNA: TGTGCCAGCGGTCGACAGGGGGCGGCTAATGAAAAACTGTTTTTT. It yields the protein CASGRQGAANEKLFF.